The 6 T cell receptor beta chains in this list originate from one sample, sequenced in a study of read filtering for tumor transcriptome and immune sequencing. From approximately 400 ng of RNA, a library with molecular barcoded alpha/delta and beta/gamma adaptors was made. Using its own MiXCR run on the reads, TCRdb lists one record per CDR3 protein. This sample has around 26,000 distinct CDR3 sequences, with roughly 14% found just once. The sample taken for sequencing was a population of CD138-negative cells sorted from bone marrow. The source is a donor at least 40 years old with multiple myeloma.

This clonotype appeared many times. V gene TRBV19 combines with J gene TRBJ2-2; D uncertain. From germline, CDR1 is LNHDA and CDR2 SQIVND (reference sequence). The CDR3 has 14 amino acids. V was pared by 4 bases and J by 3 bases, with 9 bases between. CDR3 DNA: TGTGCCAGTAGTAAGTCATGGTACACCGGGGAGCTGTTTTTT. Its protein product is CASSKSWYTGELFF.

This clonotype came up a few times. A far larger clone is one nucleotide away, so this likely arose from a read error. V usage is TRBV6-6 and J usage is TRBJ2-1; D may be TRBD2 (5 bases). Germline CDR1 reads MNHNY; CDR2 reads SVGAGI (reference sequence). This CDR3 is 12 amino acids long. The CDR3 spells CVSSEGLGYEFF. CDR3 nucleotides: TGTGTCAGCAGCGAAGGACTTGGCTACGAGTTCTTC.

This clonotype was detected ten times or more. CDR3 in amino acids: CASSQAGQGQETQYF. Written as DNA, the CDR3 is TGCGCCAGCAGCCAGGCAGGACAGGGACAAGAGACCCAGTACTTC. V is TRBV5-1 and J is TRBJ2-5, with 8 nucleotides matching TRBD1. CDR1 is SGHRS, CDR2 YFSETQ, per germline. V was pared by 4 bases and J by 2 bases, with 7 bases of the junction left unmatched. CDR3 size: 15 residues.

This clonotype was detected ten times or more. This chain links TRBV27 with TRBJ1-1, with 10 bases identical to TRBD1. The CDR3 is 16 residues long. J gave up 4 bases and V 6 bases, and 11 bases lay outside the gene matches. The germline V gene encodes CDR1 MNHEY and CDR2 SMNVEV (reference sequence). CDR3 DNA: TGTGCCAGCAGAGCACTGGGGACAGGGGAGTTCACTGAAGCTTTCTTT. Translated, it gives CASRALGTGEFTEAFF.

This clonotype was detected ten times or more. The chain carries TRBV9 and TRBJ2-1; D gene uncertain. CDR3 size: 15 residues. Germline lookup yields CDR1 SGDLS and CDR2 YYNGEE. V gave up 3 bases and J gave up 8 bases, with 18 bases separating them. The CDR3 DNA reads as TGTGCCAGCAGCGATGGTAGCCGTTCTGGGGATGAGCAGTTCTTC. This translates into CASSDGSRSGDEQFF. Filled out from reference TRBV9 and TRBJ2-1, the complete variable domain reads DSGVTQTPKHLITATGQRVTLRCSPRSGDLSVYWYQQSLDQGLQFLIQYYNGEERAKGNILERFSAQQFPDLHSELNLSSLELGDSALYFCASSDGSRSGDEQFFGPGTRLTVL.

In its sample, this clonotype was seen many times. This chain uses TRBV28 with TRBJ2-5; 8 bases line up with TRBD1. The CDR3 has 15 residues. Trimming cost V 4 bases and J 1 base; bases outside gene matches: 5. CDR1 MDHEN and CDR2 SYDVKM come from the germline V gene. The CDR3 nucleotides read TGTGCCAGCAGTTCCGGAACAGGGGGCCAAGAGACCCAGTACTTC. Translating gives CASSSGTGGQETQYF.